Sequencing of this T cell receptor (beta chain) was carried out in a study of a mutant IDH1 vaccine in newly diagnosed glioma. Study overall: The start of vaccination came 4-6 weeks after radiotherapy alone, or with temozolomide cycles. Weeks 35 and 47 hosted visits V12 and V13, respectively.

Concerning this clone itself: The antigen is undetermined.

Germline V gene sequence: CDR1 MNHNS, CDR2 SASEGT. The CDR3 loop spans 14 amino acids. The V and J ends lost 3 bases and 4 bases respectively, with 10 bases between them. Some clones are missing from TCRdb's copy, which holds only in-frame ones; the method was immunoSEQ multiplex PCR. The repertoire consists of approximately 52,000 clones, with around 80% occurring once and the leading ten covering 4.9%. As to time point: week 47, end of study. Doses of 300 ug of mutant IDH1 20-mer peptide were given with topical imiquimod. The TCR comes from a woman in her forties with glioma. Some clones in this sample may be carry-over from other donors' samples. The source material was PBMCs, sampled from a glioma patient whose treatment included an IDH1 peptide vaccine. The chain recombines TRBV6-1 with TRBJ1-3; D perhaps matches TRBD1 (6 bases). DNA for the CDR3: TGTGCCAGCAGTGATTCAGGGGCAGGAAACACCATATATTTT. It translates to CASSDSGAGNTIYF.